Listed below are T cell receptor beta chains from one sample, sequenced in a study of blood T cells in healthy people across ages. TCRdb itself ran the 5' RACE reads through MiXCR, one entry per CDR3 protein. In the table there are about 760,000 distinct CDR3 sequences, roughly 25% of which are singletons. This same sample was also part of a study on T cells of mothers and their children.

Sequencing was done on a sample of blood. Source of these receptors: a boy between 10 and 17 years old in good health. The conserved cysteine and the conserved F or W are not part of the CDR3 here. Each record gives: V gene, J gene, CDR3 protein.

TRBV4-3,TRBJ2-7,ASSQDPAGGGHEQY
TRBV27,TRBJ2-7,ASSTSGTTSYEQY
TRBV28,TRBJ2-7,ASSLTGQGAYEQY
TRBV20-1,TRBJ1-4,SATSQRPANEKLF
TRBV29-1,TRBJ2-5,SVEGNDGTYQETQY
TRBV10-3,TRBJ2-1,ATTLGSSGANEQF
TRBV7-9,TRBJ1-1,ASSLIRDEAF
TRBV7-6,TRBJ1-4,ASQGQHNEKLF
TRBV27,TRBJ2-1,ASSRDPRGDEQF
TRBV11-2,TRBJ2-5,ASSQSQGRPQETQY
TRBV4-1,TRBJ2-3,ASSQAELALADTQY
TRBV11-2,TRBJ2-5,ASKSDTWSETQY
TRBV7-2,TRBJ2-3,ASSLGESGGAHTQY
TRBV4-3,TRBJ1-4,ASSHDTGGLGEKLF
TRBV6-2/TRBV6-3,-,ASSFLTSGGVDEQF
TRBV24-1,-,ATSDFTGARNEQF
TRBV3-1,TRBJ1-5,ASSQQGPNQPQH
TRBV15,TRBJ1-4,ATSRPPEKLF
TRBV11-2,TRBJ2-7,ASSVTSGRDEQY
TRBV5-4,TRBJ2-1,ASFPSGGGEQF
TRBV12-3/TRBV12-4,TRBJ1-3,ASSGDTLNTIY
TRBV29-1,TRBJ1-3,SVPGGAGNTIY
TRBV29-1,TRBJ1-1,SVEEGPNTEAF
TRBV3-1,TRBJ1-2,ASSQEGQGYT
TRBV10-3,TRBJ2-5,AIRATGGVEETQY
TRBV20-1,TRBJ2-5,SASTSGGAASKTQY
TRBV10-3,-,AISESVTSGSFEQY
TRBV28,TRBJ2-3,ASSLQTDTQY
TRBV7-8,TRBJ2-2,ASSSDRGDPGELF
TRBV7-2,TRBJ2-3,ASSLGLRADTQY
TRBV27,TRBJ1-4,ASSLGQESATNEKLF
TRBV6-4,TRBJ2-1,ASSTGTGFDEQF
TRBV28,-,ASRGGSGSYEQY
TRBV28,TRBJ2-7,ASSPGLAGLASSYEQY
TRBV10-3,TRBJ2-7,AISGSGTGYEQY
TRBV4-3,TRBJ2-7,ASSQDTGSSYEQY
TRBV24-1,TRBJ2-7,ATRRGTAEYEQY
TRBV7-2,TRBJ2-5,ASSLVATSVETQY
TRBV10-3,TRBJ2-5,AISESEAAQETQY
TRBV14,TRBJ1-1,ASSQDGWATEAF
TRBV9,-,ASSHGGQRGDEQF
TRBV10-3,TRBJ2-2,AISERLAGGPNTGELF
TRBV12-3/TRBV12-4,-,ASSSATDRVTGEQY
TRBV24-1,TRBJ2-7,ATGTASSYEQY
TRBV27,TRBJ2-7,ASSFEGRRVEQY
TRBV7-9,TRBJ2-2,ASSLGQVTGELF